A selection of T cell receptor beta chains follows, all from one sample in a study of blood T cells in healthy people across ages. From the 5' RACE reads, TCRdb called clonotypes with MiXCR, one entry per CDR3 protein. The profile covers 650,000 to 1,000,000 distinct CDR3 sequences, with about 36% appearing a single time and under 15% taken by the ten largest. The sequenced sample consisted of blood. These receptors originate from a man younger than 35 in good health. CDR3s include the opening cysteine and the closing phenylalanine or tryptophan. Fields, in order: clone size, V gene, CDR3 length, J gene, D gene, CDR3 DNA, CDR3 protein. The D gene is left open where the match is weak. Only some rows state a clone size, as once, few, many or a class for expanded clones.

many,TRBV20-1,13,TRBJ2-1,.,TGCAGTGCTAGAGATGGTGGGTCGTCTGAGCAGTTCTTC,CSARDGGSSEQFF
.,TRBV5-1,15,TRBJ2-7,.,TGCGCCAGCAGCTCCATGGGGACGGGGACCTACGAGCAGTACTTC,CASSSMGTGTYEQYF
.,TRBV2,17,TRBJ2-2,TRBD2,TGTGCCAGCAGTGAACGGACTAGCGGGGGGCCCGGCGGGGAGCTGTTTTTT,CASSERTSGGPGGELFF
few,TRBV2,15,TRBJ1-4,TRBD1,TGTGCCAGCAGTGACAGGACAGGGAATCATGAAAAACTGTTTTTT,CASSDRTGNHEKLFF
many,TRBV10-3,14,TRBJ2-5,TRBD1,TGTGCCATCAGACCGGACAGGGTTCAAGAGACCCAGTACTTC,CAIRPDRVQETQYF
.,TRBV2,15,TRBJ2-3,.,TGTGCCAGCAGGCCTACAGGGCTTTTCGCAGATACGCAGTATTTT,CASRPTGLFADTQYF
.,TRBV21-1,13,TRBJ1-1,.,TGTGCCAGCCGATTACAGGGTTGCACTGAAGCTTTCTTT,CASRLQGCTEAFF
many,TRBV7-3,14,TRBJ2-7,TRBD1,TGTGCCAGCAGCTTAAAGGGGACAGACTACGAGCAGTACTTC,CASSLKGTDYEQYF
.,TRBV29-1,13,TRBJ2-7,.,TGCAGCGTTATGGGGTCCGCTAGGGCCGAGCAGTACTTC,CSVMGSARAEQYF
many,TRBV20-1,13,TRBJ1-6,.,TGCAGTGCTAAAGGACAGTATAATTCACCCCTCCACTTT,CSAKGQYNSPLHF
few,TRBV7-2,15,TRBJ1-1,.,TGTGCCAGCAGCGTGGGGGATCGGAGGAACACTGAAGCTTTCTTT,CASSVGDRRNTEAFF
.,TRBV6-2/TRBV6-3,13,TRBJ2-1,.,TGTGCCAGCAGTTATTACGGGGGAGGTGAGCAGTTCTTC,CASSYYGGGEQFF
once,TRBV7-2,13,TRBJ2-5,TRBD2,TGTGCCAGCAGCCGGGGGGATAGTAAGACCCAGTACTTC,CASSRGDSKTQYF
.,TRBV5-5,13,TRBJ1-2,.,TGTGCCAGCAGCTTGGCGCCGGGTAGTGGCTACACCTTC,CASSLAPGSGYTF
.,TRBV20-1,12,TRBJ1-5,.,TGCAGTGCTACGGACCACAATCAGCCCCAGCATTTT,CSATDHNQPQHF
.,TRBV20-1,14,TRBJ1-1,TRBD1,TGCAGTGCAGCCGGACAGGGGACGAACACTGAAGCTTTCTTT,CSAAGQGTNTEAFF
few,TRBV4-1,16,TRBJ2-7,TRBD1,TGCGCCAGCAGCCAAGCTGGGTGGGACAGATACAATGAGCAGTACTTC,CASSQAGWDRYNEQYF
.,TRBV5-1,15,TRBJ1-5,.,TGCGCCAGCAGCCTAAATGGACAGAGCAATCAGCCCCAGCATTTT,CASSLNGQSNQPQHF
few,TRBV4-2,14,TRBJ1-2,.,TGTGCCAGCAGCCAGGGAGGGGGATCCTATGGCTACACCTTC,CASSQGGGSYGYTF
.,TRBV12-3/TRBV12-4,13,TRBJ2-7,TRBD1,TGTGCCAGCAGTACCGGGACAGGGGCCGAGCAGTACTTC,CASSTGTGAEQYF
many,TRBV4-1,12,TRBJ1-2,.,TGCGCCAGCAGCCCCTCGGGTGCGGGCTACACCTTC,CASSPSGAGYTF
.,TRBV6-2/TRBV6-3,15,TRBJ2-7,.,TGTGCCAGCAGTCGGTCTGCTTCGGCTTCCTACGAGCAGTACTTC,CASSRSASASYEQYF
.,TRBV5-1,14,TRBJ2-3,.,TGCGCCAGCAGCACCCGGGCTAGCACAGATACGCAGTATTTT,CASSTRASTDTQYF
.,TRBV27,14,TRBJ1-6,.,TGTGCCAGCAGTGTAAGCGGGCTTGGATCACCCCTCCACTTT,CASSVSGLGSPLHF
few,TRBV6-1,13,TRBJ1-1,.,TGTGCCAGCAACATCTTACAGGACACTGAAGCTTTCTTT,CASNILQDTEAFF
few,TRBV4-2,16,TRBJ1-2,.,TGTGCCAGCAGCCAAGATTCTCCGGCCGGATCCTATGGCTACACCTTC,CASSQDSPAGSYGYTF
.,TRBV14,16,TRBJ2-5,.,TGTGCCAGCAGCCAGCGGACTACCTCCTACCAAGAGACCCAGTACTTC,CASSQRTTSYQETQYF
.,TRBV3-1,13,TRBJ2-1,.,TGTGCCAGCAGCCAAGTGGGGCTCGATGAGCAGTTCTTC,CASSQVGLDEQFF
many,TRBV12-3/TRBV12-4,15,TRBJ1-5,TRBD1,TGTGCCAGCAGAAAAGACAGGGGGCTTAAACAGCCCCAGCATTTT,CASRKDRGLKQPQHF
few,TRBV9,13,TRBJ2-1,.,TGTGCCAGCAGCGTACAGGACCCCAATGAGCAGTTCTTC,CASSVQDPNEQFF
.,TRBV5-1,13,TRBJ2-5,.,TGCGCCAGCAGCCTACAGGTAGACAATGAGCAGTACTTC,CASSLQVDNEQYF
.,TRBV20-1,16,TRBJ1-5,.,TGCAGTGCTAGAGATTCGGGAGCTATTAGCAATCAGCCCCAGCATTTT,CSARDSGAISNQPQHF
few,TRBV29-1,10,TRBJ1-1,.,TGCAGCGTTGCGGGGACTGAAGCTTTCTTT,CSVAGTEAFF
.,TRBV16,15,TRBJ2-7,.,TGTGCCAGCCGACAGCTTTGGGGTCGGCTACGCGAGCAGTACTTC,CASRQLWGRLREQYF
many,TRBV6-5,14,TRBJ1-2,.,TGTGCCAGCAGGCCCCTCGCCCATAACTATGGCTACACCTTC,CASRPLAHNYGYTF
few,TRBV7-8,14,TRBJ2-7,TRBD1,TGTGCCAGCAGCTCGGACAGGCCGCCCTACGAGCAGTACTTC,CASSSDRPPYEQYF
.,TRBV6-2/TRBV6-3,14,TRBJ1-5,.,TGTGCCAGCAGTTACGACGAGTCATATCAGCCCCAGCATTTT,CASSYDESYQPQHF
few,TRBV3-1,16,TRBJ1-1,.,TGTGCCAGCAGCCAAGACGCCGGGTCGGCGGACACTGAAGCTTTCTTT,CASSQDAGSADTEAFF
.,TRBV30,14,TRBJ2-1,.,TGTGTTTCATCGGTGGCAAGCTCCTACAATGAGCAGTTCTTC,CVSSVASSYNEQFF
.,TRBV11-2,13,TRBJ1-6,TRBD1,TGTGCCACCAGGGGACAGGGAAATTCACCCCTCCACTTT,CATRGQGNSPLHF
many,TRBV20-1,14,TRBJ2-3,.,TGCAGTGCTAGTACGGGCTTTCGGCCCAATACGCAGTATTTT,CSASTGFRPNTQYF
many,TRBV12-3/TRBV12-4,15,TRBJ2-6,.,TGTGCCAGCAGCCCCGATAGCTCTGGGGCCAACGTCCTGACTTTC,CASSPDSSGANVLTF
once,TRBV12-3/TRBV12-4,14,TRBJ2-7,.,TGTGCCAGCAGTTTATTGGCAGGGATGGACGAGCAGTACTTC,CASSLLAGMDEQYF
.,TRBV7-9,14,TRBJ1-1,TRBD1,TGTGCCAGCAGCCGACAGGGGTCGGGCACTGAAGCTTTCTTT,CASSRQGSGTEAFF
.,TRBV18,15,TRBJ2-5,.,TGTGCCAGCTCACCGAAGTCATCGTACCAAGAGACCCAGTACTTC,CASSPKSSYQETQYF
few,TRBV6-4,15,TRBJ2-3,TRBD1,TGTGCCAGCAGTGGAGACAGGGCCGGCACAGATACGCAGTATTTT,CASSGDRAGTDTQYF
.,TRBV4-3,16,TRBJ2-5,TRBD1,TGCGCCAGCAGCCAAGGTAGCGCAGGGGGCTTGGAGACCCAGTACTTC,CASSQGSAGGLETQYF
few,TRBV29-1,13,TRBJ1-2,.,TGCAGCGTTGGGACAGATACTAACTATGGCTACACCTTC,CSVGTDTNYGYTF
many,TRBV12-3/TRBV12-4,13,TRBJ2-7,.,TGTGCCAGCAGTTTCACAGTGTCCTACGAGCAGTACTTC,CASSFTVSYEQYF